This is a list of T cell receptor beta chains from one sample in a study of cytomegalovirus exposure and HLA in healthy donors. Sequencing used immunoSEQ multiplex PCR; TCRdb keeps in-frame clones, though not all of them. The sample records roughly 75,000 clones, roughly 82% being singletons. The sequencing sample was made of PBMCs. These receptor sequences come from a man between 65 and 79 years old in good health and CMV-seropositive. Each CDR3 is given with its conserved first and last residue. Fields, in order: V gene, clone size, D gene, J gene, CDR3 DNA, CDR3 protein. A D gene is named only where the DNA matches it firmly. Clone size, where shown, is once, few, many, or a class for clones that have expanded.

V: TRBV10-2
size: .
D: TRBD1
J: TRBJ2-5
DNA: TGCGCCAGCAGTGAGAACCCCAGCGGCGCAGGGGGCCAGTACTTC
CDR3: CASSENPSGAGGQYF

V: TRBV6-6
size: .
D: TRBD2
J: TRBJ2-1
DNA: TGTGCCAGCAGTTACGGGACTACCAACAATGAGCAGTTCTTC
CDR3: CASSYGTTNNEQFF

V: TRBV18
size: .
D: .
J: TRBJ1-2
DNA: TGTGCCAGCTCATCCGACAAGACCTATGGCTACACCTTC
CDR3: CASSSDKTYGYTF

V: TRBV2
size: .
D: TRBD2
J: TRBJ2-2
DNA: TGTGCCAGCAGTCTTAGAGGGACTAGCGTGCCCGGGGAGCTGTTTTTT
CDR3: CASSLRGTSVPGELFF

V: TRBV28
size: .
D: .
J: TRBJ2-2
DNA: TGTGCCAGCAGTCTAGACCGACTACTTACCACCGGGGAGCTGTTTTTT
CDR3: CASSLDRLLTTGELFF

V: TRBV29-1
size: .
D: TRBD1
J: TRBJ1-3
DNA: TGCAGCGTATCCGGGACAGCTGGAAACACCATATATTTT
CDR3: CSVSGTAGNTIYF

V: TRBV30
size: few
D: .
J: TRBJ2-5
DNA: TGTGCCTGGAGCCTCGAGGAAACTCAAGAGACCCAGTACTTC
CDR3: CAWSLEETQETQYF

V: TRBV18
size: .
D: TRBD1
J: TRBJ2-5
DNA: TGTGCCAGCTCACAAGGGACAGTCCAAGAGACCCAGTACTTC
CDR3: CASSQGTVQETQYF

V: TRBV7-9
size: .
D: .
J: TRBJ2-7
DNA: TGTGCCAGCAGCTTAGCGGCAGGCACCCTTGGGGAGCAGTACTTC
CDR3: CASSLAAGTLGEQYF

V: TRBV25-1
size: .
D: TRBD1
J: TRBJ1-2
DNA: TGTGCCAGCAGTCGGGCCCAGGGGGCTAACTATGGCTACACCTTC
CDR3: CASSRAQGANYGYTF

V: TRBV7-2
size: once
D: TRBD1
J: TRBJ1-4
DNA: TGTGCCAGCAGCCGCGGACAGGGAAATGAAAAACTGTTTTTT
CDR3: CASSRGQGNEKLFF

V: TRBV7-2
size: .
D: TRBD2
J: TRBJ2-1
DNA: TGTGCCAGCAGCTTAGGGACTAGCGGCACCTACAATGAGCAGTTCTTC
CDR3: CASSLGTSGTYNEQFF

V: TRBV4-3
size: .
D: .
J: TRBJ2-7
DNA: TGCGCCAGCAGCCCAGGGGCGGCAGGGATGACCTACGAGCAGTACTTC
CDR3: CASSPGAAGMTYEQYF

V: TRBV19
size: .
D: .
J: TRBJ2-3
DNA: TGTGCCAGTAGTATCAGGGCAGGTGGGAAGGATACGCAGTATTTT
CDR3: CASSIRAGGKDTQYF

V: TRBV19
size: .
D: .
J: TRBJ1-1
DNA: TGTGCCAGTAGTATAGTACCCGGGTCCACTGAAGCTTTCTTT
CDR3: CASSIVPGSTEAFF

V: TRBV11-2
size: .
D: TRBD2
J: TRBJ2-1
DNA: TGTGCCAGCAGCTTAGCGGGAGGGCCCTACAATGAGCAGTTCTTC
CDR3: CASSLAGGPYNEQFF